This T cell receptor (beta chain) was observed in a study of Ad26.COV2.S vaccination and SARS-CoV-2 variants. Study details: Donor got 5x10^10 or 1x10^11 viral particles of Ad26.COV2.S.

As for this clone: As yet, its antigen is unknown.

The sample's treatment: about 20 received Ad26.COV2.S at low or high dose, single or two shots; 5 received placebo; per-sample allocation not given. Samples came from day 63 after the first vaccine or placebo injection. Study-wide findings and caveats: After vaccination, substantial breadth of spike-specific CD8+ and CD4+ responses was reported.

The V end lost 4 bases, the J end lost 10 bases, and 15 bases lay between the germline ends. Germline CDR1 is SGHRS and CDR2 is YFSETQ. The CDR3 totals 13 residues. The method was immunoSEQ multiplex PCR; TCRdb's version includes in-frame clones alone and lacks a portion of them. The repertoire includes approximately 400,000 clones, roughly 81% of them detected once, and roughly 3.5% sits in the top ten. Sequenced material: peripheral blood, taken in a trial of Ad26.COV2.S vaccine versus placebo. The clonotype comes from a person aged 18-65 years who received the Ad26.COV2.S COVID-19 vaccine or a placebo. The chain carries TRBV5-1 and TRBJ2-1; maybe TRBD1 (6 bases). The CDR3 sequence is CASSPLGGGEQFF. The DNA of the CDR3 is TGCGCCAGCAGCCCTTTAGGGGGTGGGGAGCAGTTCTTC.